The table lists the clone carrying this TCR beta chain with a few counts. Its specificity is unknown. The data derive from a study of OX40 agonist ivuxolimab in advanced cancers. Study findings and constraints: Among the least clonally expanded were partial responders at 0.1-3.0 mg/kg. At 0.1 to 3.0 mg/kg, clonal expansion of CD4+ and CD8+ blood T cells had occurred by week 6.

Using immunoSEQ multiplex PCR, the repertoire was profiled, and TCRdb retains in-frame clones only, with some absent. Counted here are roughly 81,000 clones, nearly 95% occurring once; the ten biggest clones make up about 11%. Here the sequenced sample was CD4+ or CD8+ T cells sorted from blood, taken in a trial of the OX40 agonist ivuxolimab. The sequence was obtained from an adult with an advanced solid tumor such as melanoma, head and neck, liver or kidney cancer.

CDR3 DNA sequence: TGCGCCAGCAGAGGAATTTTAGCAGGGCGGAACACTGAAGCTTTCTTT. The encoded protein is CASRGILAGRNTEAFF. The chain links TRBV5-1 to TRBJ1-1; D is perhaps TRBD1 (5 bases). The CDR3 runs 16 residues. The V end lost 5 bases, the J end lost 1 base, and 18 bases lay between the germline ends. CDR1 is SGHRS and CDR2 is YFSETQ in the germline V gene.